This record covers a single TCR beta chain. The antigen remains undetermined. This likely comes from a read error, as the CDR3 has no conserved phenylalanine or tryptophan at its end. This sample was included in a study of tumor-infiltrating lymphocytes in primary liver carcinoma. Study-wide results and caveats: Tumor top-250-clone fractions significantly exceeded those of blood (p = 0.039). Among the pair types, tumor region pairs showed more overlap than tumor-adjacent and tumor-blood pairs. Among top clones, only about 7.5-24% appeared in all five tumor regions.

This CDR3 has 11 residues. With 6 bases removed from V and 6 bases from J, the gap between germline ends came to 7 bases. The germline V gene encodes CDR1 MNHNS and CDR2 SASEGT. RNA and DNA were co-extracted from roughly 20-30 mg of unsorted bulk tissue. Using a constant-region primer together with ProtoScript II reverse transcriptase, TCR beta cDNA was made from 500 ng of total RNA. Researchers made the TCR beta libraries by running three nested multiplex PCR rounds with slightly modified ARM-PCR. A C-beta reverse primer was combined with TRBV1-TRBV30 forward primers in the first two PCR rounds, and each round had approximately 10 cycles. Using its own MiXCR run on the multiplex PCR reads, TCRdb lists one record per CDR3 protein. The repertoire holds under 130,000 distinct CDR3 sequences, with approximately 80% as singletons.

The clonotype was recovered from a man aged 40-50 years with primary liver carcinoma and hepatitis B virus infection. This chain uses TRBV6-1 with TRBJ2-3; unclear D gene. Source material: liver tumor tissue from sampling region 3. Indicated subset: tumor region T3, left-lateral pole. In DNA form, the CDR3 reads TGTGCCAGCAGCCCTACTGATACGCAGTATTCT. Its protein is CASSPTDTQYS.